The clone carrying this T cell receptor (beta chain) was recorded a few times. V lost 1 base to trimming and J lost 1 base, with 12 bases between them. The germline gives CDR1 SGHRS, CDR2 YFSETQ. This CDR3 has 15 residues. These data come from a study of early stage breast cancer tumors. Each sample had two DNA replicates, approximately 0.49 ug blood or roughly 1.4 ug tissue. The assay was immunoSEQ multiplex PCR, and TCRdb's table has in-frame clones only and misses some. Of more than 7,500 clones detected, roughly two thirds appear once; the ten largest clones hold approximately 17%. Sequencing was carried out using normal breast tissue next to the tumor. The TCR was taken from a person in their sixties with breast cancer. The V and J genes are TRBV5-1 and TRBJ2-7, with D perhaps matching TRBD1 (6 bases). CDR3 coding DNA: TGCGCCAGCAGCTTGAGGCAGGGGTTATCCTACGAGCAGTACTTC. It encodes CASSLRQGLSYEQYF.